What follows are 15 T cell receptor beta chains derived from one specimen sequenced in a study of shared clonotypes between healthy human individuals. Method: immunoSEQ multiplex PCR; TCRdb's copy keeps in-frame clones and lacks some. In the table there are about a million clones, 60% to 85% of which are singletons. Sequencing was performed on memory CD4+ T cells from PBMCs. Sample subset: CD45RA-negative fraction. These receptor sequences come from a man aged 18 to 29 in good health. Some clones in this sample may be carry-over from other donors' samples.

This clone has only a few counts. V is TRBV2 and J is TRBJ1-5, with D possibly matching TRBD1 (5 bases). The V and J ends lost 3 bases and 0 bases respectively, with 9 bases between them. The CDR3 is 15 amino acids. The germline V gene encodes CDR1 SNHLY and CDR2 FYNNEI. CDR3 sequence: CASSDRGRSNQPQHF. CDR3 nucleotides: TGTGCCAGCAGTGACCGGGGACGTAGCAATCAGCCCCAGCATTTT. Looking up the rest from reference TRBV2 and TRBJ1-5 gives the full variable domain: EPEVTQTPSHQVTQMGQEVILRCVPISNHLYFYWYRQILGQKVEFLVSFYNNEISEKSEIFDDQFSVERPDGSNFTLKIRSTKLEDSAMYFCASSDRGRSNQPQHFGDGTRLSIL.

The rearrangement joins TRBV9 to TRBJ2-7; 7 nucleotides match TRBD2. The ends lost 2 bases at V and 0 bases at J; junction bases unmatched: 5. CDR1 and CDR2 (germline): SGDLS, YYNGEE. This CDR3 is built from 15 residues. The CDR3: CASSVLAASSYEQYF. CDR3 DNA sequence: TGTGCCAGCAGCGTTCTAGCGGCCAGCTCCTACGAGCAGTACTTC.

The rearrangement joins TRBV7-2 to TRBJ2-1, with TRBD2 identical over 7 bases. Germline values: CDR1 SGHTA, CDR2 FQGNSA. The CDR3 runs 15 residues. Trimming at V came to 2 bases and at J to 5 bases, leaving 6 bases not matched to a gene. CDR3: CASSLRASGDNEQFF. The DNA for the CDR3 is TGTGCCAGCAGCTTAAGGGCTAGCGGAGACAATGAGCAGTTCTTC. The whole variable domain, filled in from reference TRBV7-2 and TRBJ2-1, reads GAGVSQSPSNKVTEKGKDVELRCDPISGHTALYWYRQSLGQGLEFLIYFQGNSAPDKSGLPSDRFSAERTGGSVSTLTIQRTQQEDSAVYLCASSLRASGDNEQFFGPGTRLTVL.

This chain joins TRBV7-9 and TRBJ1-3, with 8 positions matching TRBD1. The CDR3 contains 15 residues. Germline V CDR1 and CDR2: SEHNR, FQNEAQ (reference sequence). J gave up 0 bases and V 4 bases, and 2 bases lay outside the gene matches. The chain's CDR3 is CASSSQGVSGNTIYF. As DNA, the CDR3 is TGTGCCAGCAGCTCACAGGGGGTCTCTGGAAACACCATATATTTT.

The chain joins TRBV25-1 to TRBJ2-3; a weak D match, TRBD2 (5 bases). CDR1 and CDR2 from the germline V gene are MGHDK and SYGVNS. The CDR3 consists of 14 residues. V gave up 6 bases and J gave up 5 bases, with 15 bases separating them. The CDR3 nucleotides are TGTGCCAGCAGCAGTGAGGGATTGGGAGATACGCAGTATTTT. It yields the protein CASSSEGLGDTQYF.

The chain joins TRBV6-4 to TRBJ2-3, with 11 positions matching TRBD2. The CDR3 covers 17 residues. Germline V CDR1 and CDR2: MRHNA, SNTAGT. Germline trimming cut 6 bases from V and 4 bases from J; bases unmatched to any gene: 12. CDR3 nucleotides: TGTGCCAGCAGGGCCCAAATTAGCGGGAGGGCGCCAGATACGCAGTATTTT. Amino acid sequence: CASRAQISGRAPDTQYF.

In regard to this clone: A much larger clone is a single base away; this may be a read error. The chain is built from TRBV7-2 and TRBJ1-5; weak D call: TRBD1 (5 bases). Germline V lookup: CDR1 SGHTA, CDR2 FQGNSA. There are 16 residues in the CDR3. In DNA form, the CDR3 reads TGTGCCAGCGGCTTAGTCTTGGGGGGGAATAACCAGCCCCAGCATTTT. Its protein product is CASGLVLGGNNQPQHF.

CDR3 loop: CASMGGSSLKNGYTF. For the CDR3, the DNA is TGTGCCAGCATGGGGGGCAGCAGTTTAAAGAATGGCTACACCTTC. The V and J genes are TRBV28 and TRBJ1-2, with a weak D call TRBD1 (6 bases). This CDR3 has 15 residues. Trimming shortened V by 7 bases and J by 6 bases, and 21 bases separated the two germline ends. Germline CDR1 MDHEN, CDR2 SYDVKM.

The CDR3 sequence is CASSLPTGGRQETQYF. The DNA for the CDR3 is TGTGCCAGCAGTCTACCGACAGGGGGGCGGCAAGAGACCCAGTACTTC. The chain is built from TRBV28 and TRBJ2-5; the match to TRBD1 covers 9 bases. The CDR3 is made up of 16 amino acids. Germline CDR1 MDHEN, CDR2 SYDVKM. V gave up 5 bases and J gave up 2 bases; unmatched junction bases: 9.

The chain combines TRBV7-3 with TRBJ1-1; D gene unclear. Germline lookup yields CDR1 SGHTA and CDR2 FQGTGA. This CDR3 is built from 12 residues. V lost 8 bases and J lost 1, with 8 bases in between. CDR3 in amino acids: CASGDPNTEAFF. The DNA for the CDR3 is TGTGCCAGCGGCGATCCGAACACTGAAGCTTTCTTT.

The rearrangement links TRBV6-6 to TRBJ2-2; TRBD1 aligns across 7 bases. The V gene end was trimmed by 6 bases and the J gene end by 2 bases; junction bases not matched to a gene: 6. This CDR3 comprises 15 residues. Germline CDR1 MNHNY, CDR2 SVGAGI (reference sequence). The CDR3 sequence: CASSDRVANTGELFF. In DNA, the CDR3 is TGTGCCAGCAGCGACAGGGTGGCAAACACCGGGGAGCTGTTTTTT.

This clone was observed a handful of times. V usage is TRBV27 and J usage is TRBJ1-5; the match to TRBD1 covers 12 bases. Germline V gene data show CDR1 as MNHEY and CDR2 as SMNVEV (reference sequence). Trimming cost V 5 bases and J 6 bases; bases outside gene matches: 5. There are 15 residues in the CDR3. CDR3 DNA: TGTGCCAGCAGTCCCGGGACAGGGGGCAGTCAGCCCCAGCATTTT. Protein sequence: CASSPGTGGSQPQHF.

In DNA form, the CDR3 reads TGTGCCAGCAGTTTAGGGTCGGCGTCGGGTGGAAACACCATATATTTT. As protein: CASSLGSASGGNTIYF. The chain is built from TRBV28 and TRBJ1-3; no reliable D call. CDR3 length equals 16 residues. Germline V gene data show CDR1 as MDHEN and CDR2 as SYDVKM. V was cut by 2 bases and J by 3 bases, with 14 bases left in between.

Comment on this clone: Because the CDR3's place on the DNA is in doubt, the DNA is left out and the CDR3 is given as listed by TCRdb. The gene calls are TRBV29-1 and TRBJ2-5; the table's D call TRBD2 went unverified against the DNA. The germline V gene has CDR1 SQVTM and CDR2 ANQGSEA. A total of 12 residues make up the CDR3, ends included. The CDR3 loop reads CSFGPGGETQYF.

The chain is built from TRBV5-6 and TRBJ2-7, with D perhaps given as TRBD1 or TRBD2 (6 bases each). V was cut by 0 bases and J by 3 bases, with 16 bases left in between. This CDR3 has 16 amino acids. Germline V lookup: CDR1 SGHDT, CDR2 YYEEEE. The CDR3 sequence is CASSLGGRQGGYEQYF. The CDR3 DNA follows: TGTGCCAGCAGCTTGGGGGGGCGGCAGGGAGGCTACGAGCAGTACTTC.